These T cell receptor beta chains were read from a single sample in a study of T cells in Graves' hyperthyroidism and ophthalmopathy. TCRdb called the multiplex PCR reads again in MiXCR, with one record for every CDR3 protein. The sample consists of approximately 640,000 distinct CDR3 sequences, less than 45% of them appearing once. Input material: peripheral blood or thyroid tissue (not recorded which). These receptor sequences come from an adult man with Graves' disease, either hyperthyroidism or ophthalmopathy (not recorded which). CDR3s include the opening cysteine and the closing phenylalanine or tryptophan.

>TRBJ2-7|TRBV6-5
CASRPTGQRNEQYF
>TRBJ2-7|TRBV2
CASSEAGQLKYEQYF
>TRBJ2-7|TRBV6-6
CASSSLGQGTTYEQYF
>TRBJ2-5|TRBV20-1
CSATPGGSGTQYF
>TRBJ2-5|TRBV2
CASSGQTEWQGFRETQYF
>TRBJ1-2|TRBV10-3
CAISDSYRTGANGYTF
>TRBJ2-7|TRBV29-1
CSGRLAGDNEQYF
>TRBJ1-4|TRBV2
CASSEAGLPNEKLFF
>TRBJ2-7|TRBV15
CATSRTGLAGSIYEQYF
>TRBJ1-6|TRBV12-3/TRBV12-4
CASTDGRPGDSPLHF
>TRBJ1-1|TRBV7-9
CASSLDRVAAFF
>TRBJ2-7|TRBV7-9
CASSADGSSYEQYF
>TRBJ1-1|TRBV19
CASSSDRLAAEAFF
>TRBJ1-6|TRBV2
CASSRVGTNSPLHF
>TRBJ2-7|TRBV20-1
CSVSKGGVIYEQYF
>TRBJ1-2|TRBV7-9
CASSEYVTANYGYTF
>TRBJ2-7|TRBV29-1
CSARLKTSGSSYEQYF
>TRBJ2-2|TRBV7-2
CASSQRTSGGINTGELFF
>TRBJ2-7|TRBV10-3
CASSDRGATYEQYF
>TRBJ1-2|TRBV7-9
CASTLPRANYGYTF
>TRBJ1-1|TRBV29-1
CSVGPSEDTEAFF
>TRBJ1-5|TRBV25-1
CASSEFQVDQPQHF
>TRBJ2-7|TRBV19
CASSPIGPPYEQYF
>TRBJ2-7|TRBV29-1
CSVETQTNPAGTGARNEQYF
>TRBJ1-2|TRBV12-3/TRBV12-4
CASSGLPGHGYTF
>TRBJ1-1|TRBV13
CASSTAQETEAFF
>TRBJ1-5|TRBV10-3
CAISVSGGHQPQHF
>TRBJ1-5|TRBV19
CAAAGSRDQPQHF
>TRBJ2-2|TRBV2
CASRGGGPGELFF
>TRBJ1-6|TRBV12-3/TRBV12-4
CASSSPRGGNSPLHF
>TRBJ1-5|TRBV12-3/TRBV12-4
CASSFKGPAVNQPQHF
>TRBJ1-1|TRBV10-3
CAISESGGTEAFF
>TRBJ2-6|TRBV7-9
CASSQEFGTGTSGANVLTF
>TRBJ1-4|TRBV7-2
CASSYLTGGGEKLFF
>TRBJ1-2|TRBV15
CATSRGEGRYGYTF
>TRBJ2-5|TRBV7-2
CASSFYSFQKTQYF
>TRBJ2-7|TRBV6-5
CASSYSFPRYEQYF
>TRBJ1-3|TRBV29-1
CSVARTLSGNTIYF
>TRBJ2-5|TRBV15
CATRGTTDSNQPQYF
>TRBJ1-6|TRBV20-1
CSAISGNSPLHF
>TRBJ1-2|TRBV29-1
CSLADPADGYTF
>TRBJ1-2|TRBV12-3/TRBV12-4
CASGQGTVYGYTF
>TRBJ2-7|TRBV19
CATREGTGASYEQYF
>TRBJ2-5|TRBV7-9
CASSPDRLQYF
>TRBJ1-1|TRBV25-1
CASSFLPGRRNTEAFF
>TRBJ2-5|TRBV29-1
CSVEDTAAFETQYF
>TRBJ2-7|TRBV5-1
CASSLGPSGRGYEQYF
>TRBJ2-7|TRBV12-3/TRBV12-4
CASSPPGQGFNEQYF